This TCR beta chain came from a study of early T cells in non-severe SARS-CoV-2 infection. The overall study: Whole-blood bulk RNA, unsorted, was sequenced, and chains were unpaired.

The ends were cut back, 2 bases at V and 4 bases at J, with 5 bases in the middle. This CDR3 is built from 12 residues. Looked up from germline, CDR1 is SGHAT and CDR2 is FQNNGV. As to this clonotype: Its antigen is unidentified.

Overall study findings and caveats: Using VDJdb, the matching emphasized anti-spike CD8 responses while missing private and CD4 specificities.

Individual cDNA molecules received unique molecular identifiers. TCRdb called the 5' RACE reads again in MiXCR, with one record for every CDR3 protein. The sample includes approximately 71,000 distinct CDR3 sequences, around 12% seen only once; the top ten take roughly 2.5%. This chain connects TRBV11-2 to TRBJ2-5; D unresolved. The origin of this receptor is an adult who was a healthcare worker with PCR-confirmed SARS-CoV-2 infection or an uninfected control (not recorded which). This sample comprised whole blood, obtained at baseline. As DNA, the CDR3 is TGTGCCAGCAGCTTACATGGAGAGACCCAGTACTTC. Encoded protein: CASSLHGETQYF.